This is a list of T cell receptor beta chains from one sample in a study of blood T cells in healthy people across ages. One entry per CDR3 protein results from TCRdb running MiXCR on the 5' RACE reads. The data contain nearly 1 million distinct CDR3 sequences, roughly 51% of them singletons. The sequenced sample was blood. All receptors derive from an older woman in good health. Both conserved end residues are part of each CDR3. The order of the fields is clone size, V gene, J gene, D gene, CDR3 protein, CDR3 DNA. The D gene is left open where the match is weak. Size is omitted from some rows. Given values are once, few, many or a class for expanded clones.

>few|TRBV7-8|TRBJ2-7|TRBD1
CASSPFYPTGLDEQYF
TGTGCCAGCAGCCCCTTCTATCCGACAGGGTTGGACGAGCAGTACTTC
>few|TRBV27|TRBJ1-2|NA
CASSLQGPTNYGYTF
TGTGCCAGCAGTTTACAGGGCCCCACTAACTATGGCTACACCTTC
>once|TRBV5-1|TRBJ2-5|TRBD2
CASNEEGGIGETQYF
TGCGCCAGCAACGAGGAGGGAGGGATAGGAGAGACCCAGTACTTC
>once|TRBV7-8|TRBJ2-1|NA
CASSLAMEKPDGYNEQFF
TGTGCCAGCAGCTTAGCAATGGAGAAGCCGGATGGCTACAATGAGCAGTTCTTC
>NA|TRBV29-1|TRBJ2-7|NA
CSASVSGNYEQYF
TGCAGCGCCTCGGTTAGCGGAAACTACGAGCAGTACTTC
>NA|TRBV27|TRBJ1-5|NA
CASSPQDSRNQPQHF
TGTGCCAGCAGTCCGCAGGACAGTCGCAATCAGCCCCAGCATTTT
>few|TRBV7-2|TRBJ2-3|NA
CASGADISTDTQYF
TGTGCATCCGGCGCGGACATAAGCACAGATACGCAGTATTTT
>few|TRBV12-3/TRBV12-4|TRBJ1-2|NA
CASSTFGIRTANYGYTF
TGTGCCAGCAGTACTTTCGGGATTCGGACAGCGAACTATGGCTACACCTTC
>NA|TRBV27|TRBJ1-6|TRBD1
CASRSPRQGFNSPLHF
TGTGCCAGCAGAAGCCCGAGACAGGGTTTTAATTCACCCCTCCACTTT
>NA|TRBV29-1|TRBJ2-2|TRBD2
CSVITSGEARTGELFF
TGCAGCGTTATAACTAGCGGGGAAGCCCGCACCGGGGAGCTGTTTTTT
>NA|TRBV9|TRBJ1-5|NA
CASSAGTGGGSGQPQHF
TGTGCCAGCAGCGCTGGTACTGGAGGGGGTTCGGGTCAGCCCCAGCATTTT
>NA|TRBV10-3|TRBJ2-5|TRBD1
CAISVTGEETQYF
TGTGCCATCAGTGTGACAGGGGAAGAGACCCAGTACTTC
>NA|TRBV20-1|TRBJ2-1|TRBD2
CSARDPGLAGTEQFF
TGCAGTGCTAGAGACCCGGGGCTAGCGGGAACAGAGCAGTTCTTC
>few|TRBV7-9|TRBJ2-3|NA
CASSLHRAKPDTQYF
TGTGCCAGCAGCTTACACAGGGCAAAACCAGATACGCAGTATTTT
>NA|TRBV3-1|TRBJ2-1|NA
CASSPRKLSLVYNEQFF
TGTGCCAGCAGCCCACGCAAGCTTTCCCTTGTATACAATGAGCAGTTCTTC
>NA|TRBV3-1|TRBJ2-7|TRBD2
CASSRRLAEQYF
TGTGCCAGCAGCCGAAGACTAGCCGAGCAGTACTTC
>NA|TRBV24-1|TRBJ1-5|NA
CATGTRVANQPQHF
TGTGCCACCGGAACCAGGGTGGCCAATCAGCCCCAGCATTTT
>NA|TRBV6-5|TRBJ2-5|NA
CASSYGLFGEQYF
TGTGCCAGCAGTTACGGCTTATTCGGTGAGCAGTACTTC
>NA|TRBV7-2|TRBJ2-5|NA
CASSLEGCGGWGFQETQYF
TGTGCCAGCAGCTTAGAGGGATGTGGGGGGTGGGGGTTCCAAGAGACCCAGTACTTC
>NA|TRBV28|TRBJ2-5|TRBD2
CASSYPTSGHYQETQYF
TGTGCCAGCAGTTACCCTACTAGCGGGCACTACCAAGAGACCCAGTACTTC